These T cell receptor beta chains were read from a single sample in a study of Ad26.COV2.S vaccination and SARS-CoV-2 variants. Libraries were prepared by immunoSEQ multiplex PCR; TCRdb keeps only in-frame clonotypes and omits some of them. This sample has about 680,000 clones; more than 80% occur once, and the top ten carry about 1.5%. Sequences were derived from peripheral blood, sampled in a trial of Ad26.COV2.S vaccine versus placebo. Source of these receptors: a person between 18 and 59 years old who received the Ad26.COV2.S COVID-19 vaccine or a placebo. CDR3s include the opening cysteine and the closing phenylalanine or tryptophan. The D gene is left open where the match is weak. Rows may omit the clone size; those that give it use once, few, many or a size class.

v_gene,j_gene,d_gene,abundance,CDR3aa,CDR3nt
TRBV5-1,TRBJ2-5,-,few,CASSLWGSPGVETQYF,TGCGCCAGCAGCTTGTGGGGGAGCCCGGGGGTAGAGACCCAGTACTTC
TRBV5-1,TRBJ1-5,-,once,CASSLENRNQPQHF,TGCGCCAGCAGCTTGGAGAACCGAAATCAGCCCCAGCATTTT
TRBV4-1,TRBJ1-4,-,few,CASSRTAFNEKLFF,TGCGCCAGCAGCCGAACAGCATTTAATGAAAAACTGTTTTTT
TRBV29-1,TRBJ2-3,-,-,CSVEDMGRGTDTQYF,TGCAGCGTTGAAGACATGGGACGGGGCACAGATACGCAGTATTTT
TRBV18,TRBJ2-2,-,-,CASSPPGVPNTGELFF,TGTGCCAGCTCACCACCCGGGGTGCCGAACACCGGGGAGCTGTTTTTT
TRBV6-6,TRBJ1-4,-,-,CASKEGKLFF,TGTGCCAGCAAGGAGGGAAAACTGTTTTTT
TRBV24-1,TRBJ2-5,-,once,CATSDPDSEETQYF,TGTGCCACCAGTGATCCCGACAGTGAAGAGACCCAGTACTTC
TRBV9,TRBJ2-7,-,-,CASSVDPGSYEQYF,TGTGCCAGCAGCGTAGATCCGGGCTCCTACGAGCAGTACTTC
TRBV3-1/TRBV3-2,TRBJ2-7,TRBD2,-,CASSSWAGRGANEQYF,TGTGCCAGCAGTTCCTGGGCGGGGAGGGGCGCGAACGAGCAGTACTTC
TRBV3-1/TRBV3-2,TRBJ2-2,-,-,CASSQAGSTTGELFF,TGTGCCAGCAGCCAAGCGGGAAGTACCACCGGGGAGCTGTTTTTT
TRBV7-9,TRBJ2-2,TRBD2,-,CASSARGGETGELFF,TGTGCCAGCAGCGCGCGGGGGGGCGAGACCGGGGAGCTGTTTTTT
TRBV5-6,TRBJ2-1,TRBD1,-,CASSPGQGATSSYNEQFF,TGTGCCAGCAGCCCGGGACAGGGGGCGACAAGCTCCTACAATGAGCAGTTCTTC
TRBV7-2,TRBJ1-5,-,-,CASSVLLQPQHF,TGTGCCAGCAGCGTGTTGCTTCAGCCCCAGCATTTT